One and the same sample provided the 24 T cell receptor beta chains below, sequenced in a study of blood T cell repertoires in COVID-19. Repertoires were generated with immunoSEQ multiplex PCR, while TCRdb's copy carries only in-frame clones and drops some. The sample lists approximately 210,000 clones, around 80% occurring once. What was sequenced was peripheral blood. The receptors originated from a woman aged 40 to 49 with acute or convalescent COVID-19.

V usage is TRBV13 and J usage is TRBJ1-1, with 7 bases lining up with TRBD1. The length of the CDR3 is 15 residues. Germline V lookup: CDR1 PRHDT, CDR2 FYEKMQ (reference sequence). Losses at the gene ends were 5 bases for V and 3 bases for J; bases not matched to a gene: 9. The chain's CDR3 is CASSADPTGDTEAFF. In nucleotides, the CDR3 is TGTGCCAGCAGCGCCGACCCTACAGGGGACACTGAAGCTTTCTTT.

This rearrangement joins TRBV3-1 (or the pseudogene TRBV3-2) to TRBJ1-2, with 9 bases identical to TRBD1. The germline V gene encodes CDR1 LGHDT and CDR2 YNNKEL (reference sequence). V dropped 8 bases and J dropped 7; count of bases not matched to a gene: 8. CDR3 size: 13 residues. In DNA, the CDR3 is TGTGCCAGCCGGGACAGGGTCGTTGGTGGCTACACCTTC. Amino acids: CASRDRVVGGYTF.

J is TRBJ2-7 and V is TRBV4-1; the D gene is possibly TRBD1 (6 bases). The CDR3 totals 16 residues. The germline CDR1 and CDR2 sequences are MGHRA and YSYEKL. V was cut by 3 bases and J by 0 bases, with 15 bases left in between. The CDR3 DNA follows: TGCGCCAGCAGCCATGATAGGGGGTCGAGCTCCTACGAGCAGTACTTC. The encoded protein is CASSHDRGSSSYEQYF.

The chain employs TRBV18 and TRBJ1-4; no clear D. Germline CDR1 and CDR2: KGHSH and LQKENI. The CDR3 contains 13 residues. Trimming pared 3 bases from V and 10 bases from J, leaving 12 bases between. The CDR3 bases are TGTGCCAGCTCACCGGAGGTCGATGCAAAACTGTTTTTT. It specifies CASSPEVDAKLFF.

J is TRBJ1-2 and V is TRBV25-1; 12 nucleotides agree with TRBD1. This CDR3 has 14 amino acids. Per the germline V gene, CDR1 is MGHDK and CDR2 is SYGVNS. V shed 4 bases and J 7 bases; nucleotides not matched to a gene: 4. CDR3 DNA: TGTGCCAGCAGTGGGGGACAGGGGGCTACTGGCTACACCTTC. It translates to CASSGGQGATGYTF.

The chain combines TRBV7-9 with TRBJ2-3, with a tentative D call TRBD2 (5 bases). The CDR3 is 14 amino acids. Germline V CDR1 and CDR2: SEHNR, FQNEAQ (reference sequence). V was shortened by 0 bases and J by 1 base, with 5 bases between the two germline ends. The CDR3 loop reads CASSLAGGTDTQYF. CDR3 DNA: TGTGCCAGCAGCTTAGCGGGAGGCACAGATACGCAGTATTTT.

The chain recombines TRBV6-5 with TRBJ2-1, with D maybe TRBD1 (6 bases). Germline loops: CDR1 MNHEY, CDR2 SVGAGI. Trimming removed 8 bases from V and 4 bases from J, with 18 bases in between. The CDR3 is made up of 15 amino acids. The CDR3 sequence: CASGPMGAGYNEQFF. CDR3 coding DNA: TGTGCCAGCGGGCCCATGGGGGCTGGATACAATGAGCAGTTCTTC.

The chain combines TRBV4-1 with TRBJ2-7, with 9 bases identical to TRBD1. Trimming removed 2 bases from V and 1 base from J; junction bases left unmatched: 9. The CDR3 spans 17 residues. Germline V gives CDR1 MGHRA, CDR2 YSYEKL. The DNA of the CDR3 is TGCGCCAGCAGCCAATCCATAACAGGACAGGGGTCCTACGAGCAGTACTTC. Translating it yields CASSQSITGQGSYEQYF.

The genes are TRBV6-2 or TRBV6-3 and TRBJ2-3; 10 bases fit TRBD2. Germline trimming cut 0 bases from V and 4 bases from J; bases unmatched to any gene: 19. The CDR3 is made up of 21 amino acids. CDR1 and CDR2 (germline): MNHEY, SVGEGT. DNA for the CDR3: TGTGCCAGCAGTTACTCGAGGGTTGGTACGGCTCTAGCGGGAGAGGCAGATACGCAGTATTTT. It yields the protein CASSYSRVGTALAGEADTQYF.

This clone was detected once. DNA of the CDR3: TGCGCCAGCAGCCAAGGGAGGACTCAGCCCCAGCATTTT. Protein: CASSQGRTQPQHF. The chain recombines TRBV4-1 with TRBJ1-5, with D uncertain. The CDR3 spans 13 residues. Between the trimmed V and J ends, which lost 1 base and 6 bases, there was a span of 7 bases. Germline V gives CDR1 MGHRA, CDR2 YSYEKL.

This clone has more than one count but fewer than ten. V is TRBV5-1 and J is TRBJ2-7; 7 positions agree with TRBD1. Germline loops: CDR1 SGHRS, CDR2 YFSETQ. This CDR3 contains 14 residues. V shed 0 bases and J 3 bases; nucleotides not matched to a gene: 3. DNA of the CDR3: TGCGCCAGCAGCTTGGACGGACAGGACTACGAGCAGTACTTC. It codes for CASSLDGQDYEQYF.

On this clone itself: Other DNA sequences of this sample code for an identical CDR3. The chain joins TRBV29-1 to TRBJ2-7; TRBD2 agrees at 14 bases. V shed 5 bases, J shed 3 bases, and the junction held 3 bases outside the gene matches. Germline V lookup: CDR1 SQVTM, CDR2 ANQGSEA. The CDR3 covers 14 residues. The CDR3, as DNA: TGCAGCGTTCTGGGACTAGCGGGAGTCTACGAGCAGTACTTC. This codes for CSVLGLAGVYEQYF.

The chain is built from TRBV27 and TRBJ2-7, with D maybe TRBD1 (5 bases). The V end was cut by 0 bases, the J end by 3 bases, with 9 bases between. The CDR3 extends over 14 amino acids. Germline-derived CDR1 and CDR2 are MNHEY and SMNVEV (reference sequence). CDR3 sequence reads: CASSLSGDLYEQYF. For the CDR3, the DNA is TGTGCCAGCAGTTTATCAGGGGATCTCTACGAGCAGTACTTC.

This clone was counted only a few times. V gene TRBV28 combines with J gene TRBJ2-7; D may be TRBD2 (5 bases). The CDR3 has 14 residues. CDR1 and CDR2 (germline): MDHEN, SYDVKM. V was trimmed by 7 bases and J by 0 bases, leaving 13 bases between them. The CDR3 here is CASTPRRSSYEQYF. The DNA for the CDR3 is TGTGCCAGCACCCCAAGGAGGAGCTCCTACGAGCAGTACTTC.

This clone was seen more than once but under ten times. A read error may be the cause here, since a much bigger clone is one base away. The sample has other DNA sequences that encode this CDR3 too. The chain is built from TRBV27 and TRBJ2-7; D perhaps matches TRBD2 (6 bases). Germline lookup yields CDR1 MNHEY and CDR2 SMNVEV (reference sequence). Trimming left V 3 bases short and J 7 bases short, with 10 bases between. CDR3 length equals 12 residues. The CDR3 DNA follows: TGTGCCAGCAGTTTTCGGGGGTTTGAGCAGTACTTC. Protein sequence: CASSFRGFEQYF.

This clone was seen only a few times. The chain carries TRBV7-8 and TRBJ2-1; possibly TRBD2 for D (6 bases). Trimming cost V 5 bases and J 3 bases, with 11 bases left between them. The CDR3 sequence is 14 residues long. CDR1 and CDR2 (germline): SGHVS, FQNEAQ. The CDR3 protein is CASSAGRFYNEQFF. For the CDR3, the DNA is TGTGCCAGCAGCGCGGGACGTTTCTACAATGAGCAGTTCTTC.

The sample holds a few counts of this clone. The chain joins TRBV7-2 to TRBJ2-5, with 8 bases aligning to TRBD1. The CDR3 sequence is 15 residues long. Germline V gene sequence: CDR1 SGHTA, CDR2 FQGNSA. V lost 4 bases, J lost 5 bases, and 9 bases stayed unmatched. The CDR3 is CASSYRTGKGETQYF. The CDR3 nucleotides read TGTGCCAGCAGCTACCGGACAGGGAAGGGGGAGACCCAGTACTTC.

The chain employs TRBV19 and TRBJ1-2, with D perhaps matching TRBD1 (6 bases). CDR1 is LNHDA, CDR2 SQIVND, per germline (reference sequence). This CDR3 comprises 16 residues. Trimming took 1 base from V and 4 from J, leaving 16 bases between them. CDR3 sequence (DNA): TGTGCCAGTAGTATAGCCCGGGGGGCTCAGAGCTATGGCTACACCTTC. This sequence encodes CASSIARGAQSYGYTF.

CDR3 nucleotides: TGTGCCAGCAGCCTAGGGCGGGGTTATGAGCAGTTCTTC. It codes for CASSLGRGYEQFF. The chain links TRBV14 to TRBJ2-1, with a tentative D call TRBD2 (6 bases). Deletions cut 4 bases from V and 8 bases from J, with 12 bases between. CDR3 size: 13 residues. From germline, CDR1 is SGHDN and CDR2 FVKESK.

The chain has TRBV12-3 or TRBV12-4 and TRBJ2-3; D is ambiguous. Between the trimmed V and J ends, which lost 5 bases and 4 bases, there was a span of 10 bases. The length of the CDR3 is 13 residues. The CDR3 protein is CASSPPRPDTQYF. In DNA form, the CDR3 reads TGTGCCAGCAGTCCCCCTCGTCCAGATACGCAGTATTTT.

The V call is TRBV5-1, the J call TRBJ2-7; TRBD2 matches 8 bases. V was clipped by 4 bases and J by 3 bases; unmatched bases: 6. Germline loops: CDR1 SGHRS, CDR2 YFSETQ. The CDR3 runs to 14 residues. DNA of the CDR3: TGCGCCAGCAGCCGACCGGGACTAGACTACGAGCAGTACTTC. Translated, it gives CASSRPGLDYEQYF. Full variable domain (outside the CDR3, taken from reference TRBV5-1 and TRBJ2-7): KAGVTQTPRYLIKTRGQQVTLSCSPISGHRSVSWYQQTPGQGLQFLFEYFSETQRNKGNFPGRFSGRQFSNSRSEMNVSTLELGDSALYLCASSRPGLDYEQYFGPGTRLTVT.

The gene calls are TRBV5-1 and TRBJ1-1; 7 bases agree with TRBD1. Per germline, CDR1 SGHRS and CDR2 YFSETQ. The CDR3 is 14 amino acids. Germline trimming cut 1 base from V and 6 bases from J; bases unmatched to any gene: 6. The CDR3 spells CASSLITGAPEAFF. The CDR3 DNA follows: TGCGCCAGCAGCTTGATAACAGGGGCCCCTGAAGCTTTCTTT.

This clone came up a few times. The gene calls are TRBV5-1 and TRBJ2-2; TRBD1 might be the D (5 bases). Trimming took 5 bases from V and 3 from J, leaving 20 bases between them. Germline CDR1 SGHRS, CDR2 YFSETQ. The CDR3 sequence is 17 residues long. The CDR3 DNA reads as TGCGCCAGCAGTTCGAACATCCAGGGTGCCCACACCGGGGAGCTGTTTTTT. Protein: CASSSNIQGAHTGELFF.

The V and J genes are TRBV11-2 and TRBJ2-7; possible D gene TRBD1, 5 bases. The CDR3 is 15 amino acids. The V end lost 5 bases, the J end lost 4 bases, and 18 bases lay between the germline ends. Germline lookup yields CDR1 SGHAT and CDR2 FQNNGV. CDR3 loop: CASSNLLDSLYEQYF. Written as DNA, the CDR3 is TGTGCCAGCAGCAACCTCCTAGACAGCTTATACGAGCAGTACTTC.